These 14 T cell receptor beta chains were all obtained from the same sample, sequenced in a study of cytomegalovirus exposure and HLA in healthy donors. PCR primers comprised 60 Vbeta and 13 Jbeta primers. Sequenced by immunoSEQ multiplex PCR; TCRdb stores in-frame clones only, minus some. Here the sample spans under 50,000 clones, about 70% being singletons. Sequencing was done on a sample of PBMCs. The source is a man in his thirties or forties in good health and CMV-seronegative.

The chain employs TRBV29-1 and TRBJ2-6; 11 positions agree with TRBD1. The germline CDR1 and CDR2 sequences are SQVTM and ANQGSEA. Losses at the gene ends were 7 bases for V and 2 bases for J; bases not matched to a gene: 4. This CDR3 region has 15 residues. The CDR3, as DNA: TGCAGCGCTGGGACAGGGGGAGCTGGGGCCAACGTCCTGACTTTC. This encodes CSAGTGGAGANVLTF. Together with reference TRBV29-1 and TRBJ2-6, the CDR3 gives the full variable domain: SAVISQKPSRDICQRGTSLTIQCQVDSQVTMMFWYRQQPGQSLTLIATANQGSEATYESGFVIDKFPISRPNLTFSTLTVSNMSPEDSSIYLCSAGTGGAGANVLTFGAGSRLTVL.

The chain uses TRBV5-6 and TRBJ2-3, with 7 bases that match TRBD2. Germline CDR1 and CDR2: SGHDT and YYEEEE. The CDR3 runs to 13 residues. V lost 0 bases to trimming and J lost 6 bases; unmatched junction nucleotides: 1. CDR3 region: CASSLGEGDTQYF. CDR3 coding DNA: TGTGCCAGCAGCTTGGGGGAGGGGGATACGCAGTATTTT.

CDR3 DNA: TGCAGCGTCCAGAAATCCGGGACACTGACCTACAATGAGCAGTTCTTC. Amino acid sequence: CSVQKSGTLTYNEQFF. This chain uses TRBV29-1 with TRBJ2-1; TRBD1 is a possible D gene (6 bases). Trimming pared 6 bases from V and 2 bases from J, leaving 20 bases between. CDR3 length: 16 amino acids. Germline V gene data show CDR1 as SQVTM and CDR2 as ANQGSEA.

This rearrangement joins TRBV6-5 to TRBJ2-5; D is perhaps TRBD1 (8 bases). With the DNA end fitting TRBJ2-7 better, the J assignment may be wrong. This CDR3 has 15 residues. Per the germline V gene, CDR1 is MNHEY and CDR2 is SVGAGI. The CDR3, as DNA: TGTGCCAGCAGGACATCGGGAGGACAGGGTGGCGAGCAGTACTTC. Its translation: CASRTSGGQGGEQYF.

The gene calls are TRBV6-1 and TRBJ1-1; the D is unclear. The CDR3 is made up of 14 amino acids. The germline V and J ends were trimmed by 8 bases and 4 bases, with 17 bases remaining between them. Germline loops: CDR1 MNHNS, CDR2 SASEGT. The CDR3 DNA is TGTGCCAGCGTACGACCATCGGGGTTCACTGAAGCTTTCTTT. Amino acid sequence: CASVRPSGFTEAFF.

The chain recombines TRBV6-1 with TRBJ1-1; TRBD1 matches 9 bases. The CDR3 runs to 15 residues. V dropped 5 bases and J dropped 1; count of bases not matched to a gene: 5. CDR1 MNHNS and CDR2 SASEGT come from the germline V gene. The CDR3 reads CASSKRQGGNTEAFF. CDR3 DNA: TGTGCCAGCAGTAAACGACAGGGGGGGAACACTGAAGCTTTCTTT.

The rearrangement uses TRBV5-8 and TRBJ2-1; D is unresolved. V lost 2 bases and J 0 bases, leaving 3 bases between the germline ends. The CDR3 loop spans 13 amino acids. Germline V gene sequence: CDR1 SGHTS, CDR2 YDEGEE. CDR3 protein: CASSFFSYNEQFF. For the CDR3, the DNA is TGTGCCAGCAGCTTCTTCTCCTACAATGAGCAGTTCTTC.

This clone came up once. V is TRBV9 and J is TRBJ2-1; 7 bases fit TRBD2. This CDR3 contains 16 residues. CDR1 and CDR2 from the germline V gene are SGDLS and YYNGEE. With V trimmed by 3 bases and J by 2 bases, 8 bases remained unmatched. The CDR3 spells CASSAGLAATYNEQFF. Here the CDR3 DNA reads TGTGCCAGCAGCGCTGGGCTAGCGGCGACCTACAATGAGCAGTTCTTC.

This chain uses TRBV7-9 with TRBJ2-7, with 7 positions matching TRBD1. J lost 0 bases, V lost 3 bases, and 5 bases had no gene match. This CDR3 has 15 residues. The V gene's germline CDR1 is SEHNR and CDR2 FQNEAQ (reference sequence). The CDR3 nucleotides read TGTGCCAGCAGCTTTAGGGGGCGACCCTCCTACGAGCAGTACTTC. Its translation: CASSFRGRPSYEQYF.

The gene calls are TRBV30 and TRBJ1-2, with 10 positions matching TRBD1. CDR1 and CDR2 (germline): GTSNPN, SVGIG (reference sequence). The V segment lost 5 bases and the J segment 3 bases; nucleotides outside the gene matches: 3. This CDR3 has 13 residues. The CDR3 DNA sequence: TGTGCCTGGGCCGACAGGGGGCACTATGGCTACACCTTC. This codes for CAWADRGHYGYTF.

V usage is TRBV4-1 and J usage is TRBJ2-7; 8 bases align to TRBD1. With V trimmed by 2 bases and J by 5 bases, 11 bases remained unmatched. There are 16 residues in the CDR3. Germline V gene lookup returns CDR1 MGHRA and CDR2 YSYEKL. CDR3 sequence reads: CASSQPVGQGNHEQYF. The CDR3 region has the DNA TGCGCCAGCAGCCAACCCGTAGGACAGGGTAACCACGAGCAGTACTTC.

The chain employs TRBV25-1 and TRBJ2-5, with D perhaps matching TRBD1 (6 bases). V lost 3 bases and J 3 bases, leaving 20 bases between the germline ends. Looked up from germline, CDR1 is MGHDK and CDR2 is SYGVNS. The CDR3 is 17 residues long. This CDR3 is CASSEREQGRVEETQYF. CDR3 DNA sequence: TGTGCCAGCAGTGAGCGAGAACAGGGCAGGGTCGAAGAGACCCAGTACTTC.

The table lists this clone with a few counts. The CDR3 is CASSNDRGGADNEQFF. In DNA form, the CDR3 reads TGCGCCAGCAGCAATGACAGGGGAGGAGCGGACAATGAGCAGTTCTTC. The V gene is TRBV10-2, the J gene TRBJ2-1, with 8 bases lining up with TRBD1. There are 16 residues in the CDR3. CDR1 and CDR2 from the germline V gene are WSHSY and SAAADI. The V gene end was trimmed by 6 bases and the J gene end by 5 bases; junction bases not matched to a gene: 12.

This clone was found once. V and J are TRBV11-2 and TRBJ2-7, with 15 bases matching TRBD2. The J segment lost 4 bases and the V segment lost 7 bases, leaving 5 bases of the junction unmatched. CDR1 and CDR2 (germline): SGHAT, FQNNGV. The CDR3 consists of 15 residues. The CDR3 reads CASTGTSGRLYEQYF. CDR3 in DNA: TGTGCCAGCACGGGGACTAGCGGGAGGTTGTACGAGCAGTACTTC.